One sample yielded the 15 T cell receptor beta chains listed below, sequenced in a study of cytotoxic CD8 clonotypes in ibrutinib-treated CLL. Here immunoSEQ multiplex PCR was the method, and the copy in TCRdb shows in-frame clones only, minus some. The sample yields approximately 330,000 clones, roughly 85% seen once. The material sequenced was PBMCs, taken before ibrutinib treatment. The origin of the receptors is a human donor with chronic lymphocytic leukemia.

The V call is TRBV15, the J call TRBJ1-5; no reliable D call. This CDR3 has 13 residues. Germline values: CDR1 LNHNV, CDR2 YYDKDF (reference sequence). V was clipped by 1 base and J by 4 bases, with 5 bases between them. CDR3 sequence reads: CATSRGPNQPQHF. CDR3 sequence (DNA): TGTGCCACCAGCAGAGGCCCGAATCAGCCCCAGCATTTT.

The chain joins TRBV4-2 to TRBJ2-1; D unclear. V was pared by 0 bases and J by 0 bases, with 3 bases between. The CDR3 consists of 14 residues. Germline CDR1 reads LGHNA; CDR2 reads YNFKEQ. DNA for the CDR3: TGTGCCAGCAGCCAAGAGATCTCCTACAATGAGCAGTTCTTC. Translation: CASSQEISYNEQFF.

The chain carries TRBV4-2 and TRBJ2-7; 13 bases map to TRBD2. Germline V gene lookup returns CDR1 LGHNA and CDR2 YNFKEQ. The CDR3 sequence is 15 residues long. The V and J ends lost 3 bases and 3 bases, in that order; junction bases with no gene match: 2. The CDR3 sequence is CASSQGLAGNYEQYF. The CDR3 bases are TGTGCCAGCAGCCAGGGACTAGCGGGAAACTACGAGCAGTACTTC.

The chain employs TRBV4-1 and TRBJ2-3, with D unclear. From germline, CDR1 is MGHRA and CDR2 YSYEKL. This CDR3 has 17 amino acids. Trimming took 1 base from V and 2 from J, leaving 16 bases between them. DNA for the CDR3: TGCGCCAGCAGCCAAGCCTCGGTATGGGGTAACACAGATACGCAGTATTTT. As protein: CASSQASVWGNTDTQYF.

The V call is TRBV15, the J call TRBJ2-1, with 13 bases identical to TRBD2. The germline gives CDR1 LNHNV, CDR2 YYDKDF (reference sequence). Trimming cost V 9 bases and J 7 bases; bases outside gene matches: 9. The CDR3 consists of 15 residues. The CDR3, as DNA: TGTGCCACAACTATTGGACTAGCGGGAGAAAATGAGCAGTTCTTC. Protein sequence: CATTIGLAGENEQFF.

The V and J genes are TRBV9 and TRBJ1-5, with TRBD1 as a possible D gene (5 bases). The germline V gene has CDR1 SGDLS and CDR2 YYNGEE. This CDR3 region has 15 residues. Trimming took 4 bases from V and 3 from J, leaving 14 bases between them. The CDR3 sequence: CASSTRGDANQPQHF. CDR3 DNA: TGTGCCAGCAGCACCAGAGGGGACGCCAATCAGCCCCAGCATTTT.

In this sample, this clone turned up once. The chain couples TRBV5-3 to TRBJ2-3, with 8 bases matching TRBD2. TRBV5-3 is classed as an ORF, of uncertain function. Losses at the gene ends were 3 bases for V and 5 bases for J; bases not matched to a gene: 11. The CDR3 has 16 amino acids. In DNA form, the CDR3 reads TGTGCCAGAAGCTCCGCGGGGGGCGGGAGTATAGATACGCAGTATTTT. Encoded protein: CARSSAGGGSIDTQYF.

The genes are TRBV5-1 and TRBJ2-7; no firm D call. The germline gives CDR1 SGHRS, CDR2 YFSETQ. This CDR3 region has 12 residues. The V end was cut by 1 base, the J end by 5 bases, with 7 bases between. Here the CDR3 reads CASSLPSHEQYF. In nucleotides, the CDR3 is TGCGCCAGCAGCTTGCCCAGCCACGAGCAGTACTTC. Variable domain in full (rest from reference TRBV5-1 and TRBJ2-7): KAGVTQTPRYLIKTRGQQVTLSCSPISGHRSVSWYQQTPGQGLQFLFEYFSETQRNKGNFPGRFSGRQFSNSRSEMNVSTLELGDSALYLCASSLPSHEQYFGPGTRLTVT.

This sequence joins TRBV6-5 and TRBJ1-2; D may be TRBD1 (5 bases). Trimming shortened V by 5 bases and J by 0 bases, and 13 bases separated the two germline ends. This CDR3 is built from 15 residues. The germline CDR1 and CDR2 sequences are MNHEY and SVGAGI. The CDR3 is CASSRPGQANYGYTF. The CDR3 nucleotides read TGTGCCAGCAGTCGGCCCGGACAAGCTAACTATGGCTACACCTTC.

This clone appeared a single time. This sequence joins TRBV11-2 and TRBJ2-3; D call uncertain. The CDR3 is made up of 15 amino acids. Germline V gene data show CDR1 as SGHAT and CDR2 as FQNNGV. Trimming shortened V by 1 base and J by 4 bases, and 12 bases separated the two germline ends. Written as DNA, the CDR3 is TGTGCCAGCAGCTTAGGGCTAGGTAATTCAGATACGCAGTATTTT. Translation gives CASSLGLGNSDTQYF. Full variable domain (missing parts from reference TRBV11-2 and TRBJ2-3): EAGVAQSPRYKIIEKRQSVAFWCNPISGHATLYWYQQILGQGPKLLIQFQNNGVVDDSQLPKDRFSAERLKGVDSTLKIQPAKLEDSAVYLCASSLGLGNSDTQYFGPGTRLTVL.

The chain employs TRBV5-6 and TRBJ2-7, with D possibly TRBD2 on 6 matching bases. There are 13 residues in the CDR3. The V and J ends lost 2 bases and 2 bases respectively, with 8 bases between them. CDR1 is SGHDT, CDR2 YYEEEE, per germline. The DNA of the CDR3 is TGTGCCAGCAGCTTCAGGGAGGCCTACGAGCAGTACTTC. Translation gives CASSFREAYEQYF.

This chain uses TRBV6-5 with TRBJ1-3; no firm D call. The germline V gene encodes CDR1 MNHEY and CDR2 SVGAGI. The CDR3 loop spans 15 amino acids. V was shortened by 6 bases and J by 0 bases, with 12 bases between the two germline ends. The CDR3 protein is CASSRGRSSGNTIYF. CDR3 nucleotides: TGTGCCAGCAGCAGAGGACGGTCCTCTGGAAACACCATATATTTT.

The chain joins TRBV7-8 to TRBJ2-5; TRBD2 matches at 8 bases. With 7 bases clipped from V and 4 bases from J, the junction kept 14 bases outside the gene matches. CDR3 length: 16 residues. Germline assignment: CDR1 SGHVS and CDR2 FQNEAQ. CDR3 protein: CASIPRPPGGGETQYF. The CDR3 nucleotides read TGTGCCAGCATCCCAAGACCCCCGGGAGGGGGAGAGACCCAGTACTTC.

The CDR3 is CASSFYPGDSYEQYF. CDR3 bases: TGTGCCAGCAGCTTCTATCCGGGTGACTCCTACGAGCAGTACTTC. V usage is TRBV11-1 and J usage is TRBJ2-7; no clear D gene. The CDR3 runs to 15 residues. Germline CDR1 is SGHAT and CDR2 is FQDESV (reference sequence). V shed 3 bases and J shed 0 bases, with 12 bases lying between them.

This clone was seen only a few times. The genes are TRBV30 and TRBJ1-2, with unresolved D. The V gene's germline CDR1 is GTSNPN and CDR2 SVGIG (reference sequence). The CDR3 spans 12 residues. V shed 0 bases and J shed 8 bases, with 10 bases lying between them. DNA of the CDR3: TGTGCCTGGAGTGTAAGTTCTTTGGGCTACACCTTC. Encoded protein: CAWSVSSLGYTF.